One and the same sample provided the 18 T cell receptor beta chains below, sequenced in a study of blood T cell repertoires in COVID-19. Sequenced by immunoSEQ multiplex PCR; TCRdb stores in-frame clones only, minus some. The sample holds fewer than 250,000 clones, 86% seen once. Sequenced material: peripheral blood. Source of these receptors: a woman in her seventies with acute or convalescent COVID-19.

The J gene is TRBJ1-2, the V gene TRBV6-2 or TRBV6-3; possible D gene TRBD1, 5 bases. CDR1 is MNHEY and CDR2 is SVGEGT in the germline V gene. V dropped 2 bases and J dropped 3 bases, with 16 bases sitting between them. CDR3 size: 16 residues. The CDR3 DNA sequence: TGTGCCAGCAGTTACGTAAGGGGAGGATTCGACTATGGCTACACCTTC. Protein: CASSYVRGGFDYGYTF.

The rearrangement joins TRBV28 to TRBJ1-2; tentative D call: TRBD1 (6 bases). Trimming pared 6 bases from V and 7 bases from J, leaving 18 bases between. The CDR3 spans 14 residues. Germline V lookup: CDR1 MDHEN, CDR2 SYDVKM. CDR3 bases: TGTGCCAGCAGGGGGGCCTCGGACACGAGTGGCTACACCTTC. Protein product: CASRGASDTSGYTF.

The V gene is TRBV7-7, the J gene TRBJ2-2, with a possible D match to TRBD2 (6 bases). Trimming took off 5 bases at V and 6 bases at J, with 16 bases between the two ends. Germline assignment: CDR1 SSHAT and CDR2 FNYEAQ (reference sequence). The CDR3 sequence is 15 residues long. The CDR3, as DNA: TGTGCCAGCAGCCTGGGACTCCGGGGGTCCGGGGAGCTGTTTTTT. Protein sequence: CASSLGLRGSGELFF. The whole variable domain, filled in from reference TRBV7-7 and TRBJ2-2, reads GAGVSQSPRYKVTKRGQDVTLRCDPISSHATLYWYQQALGQGPEFLTYFNYEAQPDKSGLPSDRFSAERPEGSISTLTIQRTEQRDSAMYRCASSLGLRGSGELFFGEGSRLTVL.

CDR3 loop: CASSARGLGADTQYF. In DNA form, the CDR3 reads TGTGCCAGCAGCGCCCGGGGGTTGGGGGCAGATACGCAGTATTTT. The V call is TRBV9, the J call TRBJ2-3; weak D call: TRBD2 (6 bases). Germline loops: CDR1 SGDLS, CDR2 YYNGEE. V lost 3 bases and J lost 4, with 15 bases in between. The CDR3 length is 15 residues.

J is TRBJ2-7 and V is TRBV4-3, with 10 bases aligning to TRBD1. Looked up from germline, CDR1 is LGHNA and CDR2 is YSLEER. The CDR3 spans 19 residues. J gave up 6 bases and V 5 bases, and 22 bases lay outside the gene matches. CDR3 amino acids: CASSNGARQGARGGSEQYF. The CDR3 DNA reads as TGCGCCAGCAGCAACGGCGCACGACAGGGGGCGCGTGGGGGTTCCGAGCAGTACTTC.

The chain is built from TRBV10-2 and TRBJ2-7; TRBD1 matches 9 bases. CDR3 length equals 16 residues. V shed 8 bases and J 2 bases; nucleotides not matched to a gene: 13. Germline V gene lookup returns CDR1 WSHSY and CDR2 SAAADI. The CDR3 region has the DNA TGCGCCAGCGGGGAGGGGACAGGGATGATCGCCTACGAGCAGTACTTC. Residues: CASGEGTGMIAYEQYF.

This chain uses TRBV7-2 with TRBJ1-6; possible D gene TRBD1, 6 bases. The germline CDR1 and CDR2 sequences are SGHTA and FQGNSA. The CDR3 extends over 16 amino acids. V lost 5 bases to trimming and J lost 9 bases, with 20 bases between them. CDR3 nucleotide sequence: TGTGCCAGCAGCCCAAGGGGGGGCACCCTATTTTCACCCCTCCACTTT. Translated, it gives CASSPRGGTLFSPLHF.

The chain joins TRBV29-1 to TRBJ2-5; 8 bases agree with TRBD1. Germline V CDR1 and CDR2: SQVTM, ANQGSEA. V dropped 3 bases and J dropped 7; count of bases not matched to a gene: 1. This CDR3 spans 11 amino acids. In nucleotides, the CDR3 is TGCAGCGTTGATACAGGGGGGACCCAGTACTTC. Translating gives CSVDTGGTQYF.

This chain connects TRBV3-1 (or the pseudogene TRBV3-2) to TRBJ2-2; weak D call: TRBD1 (5 bases). The CDR3 has 12 residues. Germline CDR1 is LGHDT and CDR2 is YNNKEL (reference sequence). V lost 3 bases and J lost 10, with 9 bases in between. The CDR3 here is CASSHRQTELFF. The CDR3 nucleotides are TGTGCCAGCAGCCACCGACAGACGGAGCTGTTTTTT.

The V gene is TRBV2, the J gene TRBJ2-5; D perhaps matches TRBD1 (5 bases). Trimming removed 6 bases from V and 4 bases from J, with 9 bases in between. CDR1 SNHLY and CDR2 FYNNEI come from the germline V gene. CDR3 size: 12 residues. CDR3 bases: TGTGCCAGCAGGGATAGGGGAGAGACCCAGTACTTC. This gives the protein CASRDRGETQYF.

The chain carries TRBV28 and TRBJ2-5, with D perhaps matching TRBD2 (5 bases). There are 13 residues in the CDR3. Trimming stripped 4 bases from V and 2 bases from J, with 8 bases between. Germline CDR1 MDHEN, CDR2 SYDVKM. The CDR3 region is CASSSGSQETQYF. The CDR3 DNA sequence: TGTGCCAGCAGTTCGGGATCTCAAGAGACCCAGTACTTC.

The CDR3 region has the DNA TGTGCCACCCCGGGACAGGGCCACAATGAGCAGTTCTTC. Residues: CATPGQGHNEQFF. The chain combines TRBV7-9 with TRBJ2-1; TRBD1 agrees at 9 bases. The germline gives CDR1 SEHNR, CDR2 FQNEAQ (reference sequence). The length of the CDR3 is 13 residues. The junction had 6 bases not matched to a gene; V was cut back by 10 bases and J by 5 bases.

The V call is TRBV10-2, the J call TRBJ2-2, with 10 positions matching TRBD2. With V trimmed by 5 bases and J by 3 bases, 0 bases remained unmatched. Germline assignment: CDR1 WSHSY and CDR2 SAAADI. The CDR3 sequence is 14 residues long. The CDR3 bases are TGCGCCAGCAGTCTAGCGGGAGACACCGGGGAGCTGTTTTTT. Translating it yields CASSLAGDTGELFF.

The chain couples TRBV18 to TRBJ1-1, with D possibly being TRBD1 (6 bases). Germline CDR1 and CDR2: KGHSH and LQKENI. CDR3 length: 17 residues. The V gene lost 4 bases and the J gene lost 1 base, with 19 bases spanning the gap. The CDR3 is CASSQAGGLGRNTEAFF. For the CDR3, the DNA is TGTGCCAGCTCACAGGCGGGGGGCCTCGGGAGGAACACTGAAGCTTTCTTT.

The gene calls are TRBV7-2 and TRBJ2-7; 7 nucleotides line up with TRBD1. The CDR3 consists of 14 residues. Germline lookup yields CDR1 SGHTA and CDR2 FQGNSA. Unmatched junction bases numbered 4, after V lost 5 bases and J lost 0 bases. CDR3 DNA sequence: TGTGCCAGCAGCCTTGGGACAGTCTCCTACGAGCAGTACTTC. Protein: CASSLGTVSYEQYF.

This clone has only one observation. CDR3 DNA sequence: TGTGCCAGCAGCTTAGAACAGGGGGCTGAAGCTTTCTTT. This encodes CASSLEQGAEAFF. The rearrangement links TRBV11-3 to TRBJ1-1; 8 nucleotides line up with TRBD1. CDR3 length: 13 amino acids. Per germline, CDR1 SGHNT and CDR2 YENEEA. V lost 0 bases and J lost 6; bases outside the gene matches: 0.

This clone was counted once. J is TRBJ1-1 and V is TRBV5-1; 7 bases map to TRBD1. V gave up 2 bases and J gave up 5 bases; unmatched junction bases: 6. The CDR3 consists of 14 residues. Germline CDR1 and CDR2: SGHRS and YFSETQ. The chain's CDR3 is CASSLARGLTEAFF. The CDR3 coding sequence is TGCGCCAGCAGCTTAGCCAGGGGGTTGACTGAAGCTTTCTTT.

V is TRBV6-2 or TRBV6-3 and J is TRBJ2-7; the D is unclear. This CDR3 is built from 14 residues. V dropped 5 bases and J dropped 0 bases, with 11 bases sitting between them. In germline, CDR1 is MNHEY, CDR2 SVGEGT. The CDR3 reads CASSRSGSSYEQYF. In DNA, the CDR3 is TGTGCCAGCAGTCGATCCGGGTCCTCCTACGAGCAGTACTTC.